This T cell receptor beta chain was recovered during a study of neurological immune-mediated disorders. This clonotype was detected many times. V shed 4 bases and J shed 2 bases, with 12 bases lying between them. Germline loops: CDR1 SGHRS, CDR2 YFSETQ. This CDR3 is built from 14 residues. MiXCR, run by TCRdb on the 5' RACE reads, gives a single entry per CDR3 protein. The sample has some 54,000 distinct CDR3 sequences; 9.5% to 12% are singletons. Described time point: longitudinal time-point 1 (baseline). The origin of this receptor is a male donor with HTLV-1-associated myelopathy (HAM/TSP). Specimen: PBMCs. This chain links TRBV5-1 with TRBJ1-1; D unclear. The CDR3 DNA follows: TGCGCCAGCAGCCACGGGCCTTCAAACACTGAAGCTTTCTTT. Its protein is CASSHGPSNTEAFF. Full variable domain (missing parts from reference TRBV5-1 and TRBJ1-1): KAGVTQTPRYLIKTRGQQVTLSCSPISGHRSVSWYQQTPGQGLQFLFEYFSETQRNKGNFPGRFSGRQFSNSRSEMNVSTLELGDSALYLCASSHGPSNTEAFFGQGTRLTVV.